The 23 T cell receptor beta chains below all came from one sample that was sequenced in a study of blood T cell repertoires in COVID-19. This table comes from immunoSEQ multiplex PCR, and its TCRdb copy is limited to in-frame clones, with some not included. The data contain some 300,000 clones, more than 75% of them singletons. The material sequenced was PBMCs or T cells enriched from blood (not recorded which). These receptors were taken from a woman under 40 who had recovered from COVID-19.

The gene calls are TRBV2 and TRBJ2-7; TRBD2 is a possible D gene (6 bases). V lost 5 bases, J lost 3 bases, and 11 bases lay in between. This CDR3 is 13 amino acids long. The germline CDR1 and CDR2 sequences are SNHLY and FYNNEI. The CDR3 bases are TGTGCCAGCAGTCCGGGGGTAAACTACGAGCAGTACTTC. Translation gives CASSPGVNYEQYF. Using reference TRBV2 and TRBJ2-7 for the parts outside the CDR3, the full variable domain is EPEVTQTPSHQVTQMGQEVILRCVPISNHLYFYWYRQILGQKVEFLVSFYNNEISEKSEIFDDQFSVERPDGSNFTLKIRSTKLEDSAMYFCASSPGVNYEQYFGPGTRLTVT.

The chain couples TRBV4-2 to TRBJ2-3; maybe TRBD1 (6 bases). V was pared by 1 base and J by 2 bases, with 13 bases between. Germline-derived CDR1 and CDR2 are LGHNA and YNFKEQ. This CDR3 region has 16 residues. The CDR3: CASSQGGGPSTDTQYF. CDR3 bases: TGTGCCAGCAGCCAAGGAGGGGGACCCTCCACAGATACGCAGTATTTT.

Only a few counts were recorded for this clone. The chain uses TRBV9 and TRBJ1-1; 11 bases agree with TRBD1. Germline loops: CDR1 SGDLS, CDR2 YYNGEE. With V trimmed by 0 bases and J by 5 bases, 6 bases remained unmatched. CDR3 length: 16 residues. The CDR3 sequence: CASSVGLGQGVTEAFF. In nucleotides, the CDR3 is TGTGCCAGCAGCGTAGGTCTGGGACAGGGGGTGACTGAAGCTTTCTTT.

The rearrangement uses TRBV3-1 (or the pseudogene TRBV3-2) and TRBJ1-2; 7 bases are shared with TRBD1. The CDR3 is made up of 14 amino acids. The trim removed 1 base at V and 7 bases at J, leaving 6 bases unmatched. The V gene's germline CDR1 is LGHDT and CDR2 YNNKEL (reference sequence). This chain's CDR3 is CASSQGDRAGGYTF. The CDR3 nucleotides are TGTGCCAGCAGCCAAGGAGACAGGGCTGGTGGCTACACCTTC.

The V gene is TRBV24-1, the J gene TRBJ2-3, with 10 nucleotides matching TRBD2. The CDR3 sequence is 16 residues long. In germline, CDR1 is KGHDR, CDR2 SFDVKD. V shed 3 bases and J 5 bases; nucleotides not matched to a gene: 7. The CDR3 spells CATSDRLAGAGDTQYF. The CDR3 bases are TGTGCCACCAGTGATCGGCTAGCGGGGGCTGGAGATACGCAGTATTTT.

The chain recombines TRBV7-9 with TRBJ1-5; D unresolved. Trimming took 1 base from V and 6 from J, leaving 7 bases between them. Germline CDR1 SEHNR, CDR2 FQNEAQ (reference sequence). The CDR3 sequence is 13 residues long. CDR3 DNA sequence: TGTGCCAGCAGCTTAGTCGGGGTTCAGCCCCAGCATTTT. Encoded protein: CASSLVGVQPQHF.

As DNA, the CDR3 is TGTGCCAGCAGTGAAGCAAGGCGACTCCTCTCTGGAAACACCATATATTTT. Translation gives CASSEARRLLSGNTIYF. This chain joins TRBV6-1 and TRBJ1-3, with D hard to call. The V and J ends lost 0 bases and 0 bases respectively, with 12 bases between them. There are 17 residues in the CDR3. CDR1 is MNHNS, CDR2 SASEGT, per germline.

The rearrangement uses TRBV11-3 and TRBJ1-4; 9 bases agree with TRBD1. The length of the CDR3 is 17 residues. The germline gives CDR1 SGHNT, CDR2 YENEEA. The V segment lost 0 bases and the J segment 6 bases; nucleotides outside the gene matches: 8. The CDR3 bases are TGTGCCAGCAGCTTAGAATGGTTGGGACAGGGCCATGAAAAACTGTTTTTT. It codes for CASSLEWLGQGHEKLFF.

The DNA of the CDR3 is TGCGCCAGCAGCCATCTTGAGGGGGGACAGGCGCTCTCTGGAAACACCATATATTTT. This sequence encodes CASSHLEGGQALSGNTIYF. The chain is built from TRBV4-1 and TRBJ1-3; TRBD1 matches at 8 bases. CDR3 size: 19 residues. CDR1 MGHRA and CDR2 YSYEKL come from the germline V gene. The V segment lost 3 bases and the J segment 0 bases; nucleotides outside the gene matches: 13.

This chain links TRBV19 with TRBJ2-7; D is unclear. The CDR3 extends over 12 amino acids. Germline CDR1 is LNHDA and CDR2 is SQIVND (reference sequence). Deletions cut 4 bases from V and 0 bases from J, with 4 bases between. The CDR3 is CASSSGSYEQYF. DNA of the CDR3: TGTGCCAGTAGTAGCGGCTCCTACGAGCAGTACTTC.

This clone was recorded only once. This sequence joins TRBV12-5 and TRBJ2-4; D may be TRBD2 (5 bases). V was clipped by 0 bases and J by 3 bases, with 6 bases between them. This CDR3 is 14 amino acids long. Germline lookup yields CDR1 LGHNT and CDR2 FRNRAP. The CDR3 sequence: CASGLVGGKNIQYF. The CDR3 DNA reads as TGTGCTAGTGGTTTGGTAGGAGGCAAAAACATTCAGTACTTC.

This clone came up a few times. The V and J genes are TRBV7-8 and TRBJ1-1; 7 bases map to TRBD1. V trimming: 4 bases; J trimming: 5 bases; junction bases outside the gene matches: 10. CDR1 is SGHVS, CDR2 FQNEAQ, per germline. CDR3 size: 15 residues. Here the CDR3 reads CASSSTNRGGTEAFF. The CDR3 nucleotides are TGTGCCAGCAGCTCCACAAACAGGGGTGGGACTGAAGCTTTCTTT.

This clone was seen only once. The chain employs TRBV28 and TRBJ2-3; D is unresolved. V was shortened by 3 bases and J by 0 bases, with 7 bases between the two germline ends. This CDR3 has 14 residues. Germline CDR1 and CDR2: MDHEN and SYDVKM. The CDR3 here is CASSFPGSTDTQYF. DNA for the CDR3: TGTGCCAGCAGTTTCCCCGGTAGCACAGATACGCAGTATTTT.

CDR3 amino acids: CASSLVEAYSPLHF. The CDR3 bases are TGTGCCAGCAGCTTGGTAGAGGCTTATTCACCCCTCCACTTT. This chain links TRBV5-6 with TRBJ1-6; D is unresolved. The V end lost 0 bases, the J end lost 8 bases, and 9 bases lay between the germline ends. Germline CDR1 is SGHDT and CDR2 is YYEEEE. This CDR3 comprises 14 residues.

The chain joins TRBV5-5 to TRBJ2-1, with a possible D match to TRBD1 (6 bases). Per the germline V gene, CDR1 is SGHKS and CDR2 is YYEKEE (reference sequence). The CDR3 is made up of 14 amino acids. V lost 0 bases and J lost 7, with 11 bases in between. The CDR3 coding sequence is TGTGCCAGCAGCTTGGCAGATAGGGGGAATGAGCAGTTCTTC. Residues: CASSLADRGNEQFF.

The chain has TRBV29-1 and TRBJ1-1; D unresolved. The CDR3 extends over 10 amino acids. In germline, CDR1 is SQVTM, CDR2 ANQGSEA. The germline V and J ends were trimmed by 7 bases and 7 bases, with 10 bases remaining between them. The DNA of the CDR3 is TGCAGCGGGCGAGGGATTGAAGCTTTCTTT. Translating it yields CSGRGIEAFF.

Points on this clone: In the same sample, other DNA sequences code for this CDR3. This chain connects TRBV5-1 to TRBJ2-5, with D possibly matching TRBD1 (5 bases). V was pared by 0 bases and J by 1 base, with 7 bases between. The CDR3 has 14 amino acids. CDR1 is SGHRS, CDR2 YFSETQ, per germline. This chain's CDR3 is CASSLGQPQETQYF. The CDR3 region has the DNA TGCGCCAGCAGCTTGGGACAGCCCCAAGAGACCCAGTACTTC.

This chain links TRBV28 with TRBJ2-7; 11 bases align to TRBD1. The CDR3 has 16 amino acids. Looked up from germline, CDR1 is MDHEN and CDR2 is SYDVKM. With 7 bases clipped from V and 3 bases from J, the junction kept 11 bases outside the gene matches. The CDR3 protein is CASTLAPGTGGYEQYF. The CDR3 DNA sequence: TGTGCCAGCACCTTAGCCCCCGGGACAGGGGGCTACGAGCAGTACTTC.

The V call is TRBV25-1, the J call TRBJ1-2; D is perhaps TRBD1 (5 bases). The V end was cut by 8 bases, the J end by 4 bases, with 17 bases between. This CDR3 has 14 amino acids. Germline CDR1 is MGHDK and CDR2 is SYGVNS. The CDR3 DNA reads TGTGCCAGCCAAATAACAGACAGATCCTATGGCTACACCTTC. Protein product: CASQITDRSYGYTF.

The chain employs TRBV18 and TRBJ2-7; 8 nucleotides agree with TRBD1. This CDR3 is built from 14 residues. V was clipped by 2 bases and J by 2 bases; unmatched bases: 2. The V gene's germline CDR1 is KGHSH and CDR2 LQKENI. The CDR3 region is CASSPGTGTYEQYF. The CDR3, as DNA: TGTGCCAGCTCACCAGGGACAGGCACCTACGAGCAGTACTTC.

This clone was recorded only once. Other nucleotide sequences in the sample specify the same CDR3. The V and J genes are TRBV19 and TRBJ1-6; 11 bases agree with TRBD1. Looked up from germline, CDR1 is LNHDA and CDR2 is SQIVND (reference sequence). The CDR3 runs to 16 residues. Trimming at V came to 3 bases and at J to 7 bases, leaving 5 bases not matched to a gene. The CDR3 loop is CASSIGQGANNSPLHF. CDR3 DNA sequence: TGTGCCAGTAGTATCGGACAGGGGGCGAACAATTCACCCCTCCACTTT. The full variable domain, its missing parts supplied by reference TRBV19 and TRBJ1-6, is DGGITQSPKYLFRKEGQNVTLSCEQNLNHDAMYWYRQDPGQGLRLIYYSQIVNDFQKGDIAEGYSVSREKKESFPLTVTSAQKNPTAFYLCASSIGQGANNSPLHFGNGTRLTVT.

The rearrangement uses TRBV19 and TRBJ1-5; the D gene is possibly TRBD1 (6 bases). V lost 4 bases and J 7 bases, leaving 14 bases between the germline ends. The CDR3 is 14 amino acids. Germline V gene sequence: CDR1 LNHDA, CDR2 SQIVND (reference sequence). DNA for the CDR3: TGTGCCAGTAGTAACGGACAGAGGGGACAGCCCCAGCATTTT. Amino acids: CASSNGQRGQPQHF.

The CDR3 sequence: CSVESGGNTEAFF. CDR3 bases: TGCAGCGTTGAGTCAGGGGGAAACACTGAAGCTTTCTTT. The V and J genes are TRBV29-1 and TRBJ1-1; 7 bases agree with TRBD1. The CDR3 extends over 13 amino acids. The germline V gene has CDR1 SQVTM and CDR2 ANQGSEA. Germline trimming cut 3 bases from V and 2 bases from J; bases unmatched to any gene: 3.